What follows are 19 T cell receptor beta chains derived from one specimen sequenced in a study of CD8+ T cells in alopecia areata. As the sequencing template, cDNA was produced by extracting RNA and reverse transcribing it. Clones were read by immunoSEQ multiplex PCR, and TCRdb kept only the in-frame ones, dropping some. This repertoire shows about 180,000 clones, 51% found once; its top ten account for 10%. Treatment described: oral pan-JAK inhibitor, 5-10 mg twice daily. Specimen: CD8+ T cells sorted from blood, collected around week 54, from a patient treated with tofacitinib. The receptors here all came from a human donor with alopecia areata.

This clone was detected ten times or more. The rearrangement links TRBV11-2 to TRBJ2-2; D ambiguous. This CDR3 contains 12 residues. V was cut by 0 bases and J by 9 bases, with 5 bases left in between. Germline V gene sequence: CDR1 SGHAT, CDR2 FQNNGV. The CDR3 sequence: CASSLDRRELFF. CDR3 coding DNA: TGTGCCAGCAGCTTAGATCGTCGGGAGCTGTTTTTT.

The rearrangement links TRBV29-1 to TRBJ2-3; D is possibly TRBD2 (6 bases). Trimming left V 7 bases short and J 0 bases short, with 14 bases between. This CDR3 has 14 residues. CDR1 SQVTM and CDR2 ANQGSEA come from the germline V gene. CDR3 sequence reads: CSGGTELSTDTQYF. CDR3 DNA: TGCAGCGGAGGGACTGAACTTAGCACAGATACGCAGTATTTT.

This clone occurred a few times. V is TRBV9 and J is TRBJ1-5, with TRBD1 matching 7 bases. The CDR3 length is 14 residues. V dropped 3 bases and J dropped 6; count of bases not matched to a gene: 6. CDR1 and CDR2 from the germline V gene are SGDLS and YYNGEE. This chain's CDR3 is CASSGEGAGQPQHF. In DNA form, the CDR3 reads TGTGCCAGCAGCGGAGAGGGGGCCGGTCAGCCCCAGCATTTT.

This clone came up a few times. The chain is built from TRBV7-9 and TRBJ2-7, with a weak D call TRBD2 (5 bases). Germline CDR1 and CDR2: SEHNR and FQNEAQ (reference sequence). This CDR3 is 15 amino acids long. The V gene lost 1 base and the J gene lost 3 bases, with 13 bases spanning the gap. As DNA, the CDR3 is TGTGCCAGCAGCTTAGGAGGGCGCCACTACTACGAGCAGTACTTC. Translation gives CASSLGGRHYYEQYF.

V is TRBV7-3 and J is TRBJ2-7; D is uncertain. CDR1 is SGHTA, CDR2 FQGTGA, per germline. The CDR3 sequence is 14 residues long. Trimming removed 5 bases from V and 3 bases from J, with 14 bases in between. CDR3 loop: CASSLAQQVYEQYF. Written as DNA, the CDR3 is TGTGCCAGCAGCCTGGCCCAACAAGTCTACGAGCAGTACTTC. The whole variable domain, remainder taken from reference TRBV7-3 and TRBJ2-7, is GAGVSQTPSNKVTEKGKYVELRCDPISGHTALYWYRQSLGQGPEFLIYFQGTGAADDSGLPNDRFFAVRPEGSVSTLKIQRTERGDSAVYLCASSLAQQVYEQYFGPGTRLTVT.

This chain connects TRBV6-5 to TRBJ1-1; maybe TRBD1 (5 bases). Germline lookup yields CDR1 MNHEY and CDR2 SVGAGI. CDR3 length: 14 residues. V was trimmed by 1 base and J by 4 bases, leaving 10 bases between them. CDR3: CASSYLGGITEAFF. CDR3 DNA: TGTGCCAGCAGTTACTTGGGGGGGATCACTGAAGCTTTCTTT.

Of note for this clone: Other nucleotide sequences from this sample produce the same CDR3. The chain carries TRBV6-5 and TRBJ2-2, with TRBD2 as a possible D gene (6 bases). With 0 bases removed from V and 5 bases from J, the gap between germline ends came to 7 bases. This CDR3 contains 14 residues. In germline, CDR1 is MNHEY, CDR2 SVGAGI. CDR3 sequence (DNA): TGTGCCAGCAGTTACTCGGAGGGGACCGGGGAGCTGTTTTTT. This encodes CASSYSEGTGELFF.

The rearrangement joins TRBV5-6 to TRBJ2-3; D gene ambiguous. Germline CDR1 reads SGHDT; CDR2 reads YYEEEE. The CDR3 is made up of 12 amino acids. Trimming removed 4 bases at V and 4 bases at J, with 7 bases between. CDR3 DNA sequence: TGTGCCAGCAGCCTCGAGGCAGATACGCAGTATTTT. It specifies CASSLEADTQYF. Full variable domain (missing parts from reference TRBV5-6 and TRBJ2-3): DAGVTQSPTHLIKTRGQQVTLRCSPKSGHDTVSWYQQALGQGPQFIFQYYEEEERQRGNFPDRFSGHQFPNYSSELNVNALLLGDSALYLCASSLEADTQYFGPGTRLTVL.

Notes on this clone: This is likely an artifact of a read error, given a far larger clone one base away. The chain has TRBV6-5 and TRBJ2-2; no firm D call. This CDR3 is 13 amino acids long. The germline CDR1 and CDR2 sequences are MNHEY and SVGAGI. DNA of the CDR3: TGTGCCAGCAGTAACTCGAACACCGGGGAGCTGTTTTTT. Translated: CASSNSNTGELFF.

The chain carries TRBV27 and TRBJ2-6; tentatively, D is TRBD1 or TRBD2 (5 bases each). There are 14 residues in the CDR3. The V end was cut by 5 bases, the J end by 4 bases, with 9 bases between. CDR1 and CDR2 (germline): MNHEY, SMNVEV (reference sequence). This CDR3 is CASSPRDGANVLTF. CDR3 DNA sequence: TGTGCCAGCAGTCCTCGGGACGGGGCCAACGTCCTGACTTTC.

V gene TRBV5-1 combines with J gene TRBJ2-3; no clear D gene. The germline V gene encodes CDR1 SGHRS and CDR2 YFSETQ. V dropped 5 bases and J dropped 2 bases, with 12 bases sitting between them. This CDR3 spans 14 amino acids. CDR3 protein: CASREQTLTDTQYF. The CDR3 coding sequence is TGCGCCAGCAGGGAACAGACACTCACAGATACGCAGTATTTT.

V gene TRBV5-6 combines with J gene TRBJ2-2; D is undetermined. The CDR3 length is 17 residues. Germline CDR1 reads SGHDT; CDR2 reads YYEEEE. Deletions cut 2 bases from V and 0 bases from J, with 14 bases between. CDR3 protein: CASSLFRENPNTGELFF. The CDR3 coding sequence is TGTGCCAGCAGCTTATTCCGCGAAAATCCGAACACCGGGGAGCTGTTTTTT.

This clone was seen a handful of times. The chain has TRBV30 and TRBJ2-7; tentatively, D is TRBD1 (6 bases). This CDR3 is 11 amino acids long. CDR1 GTSNPN and CDR2 SVGIG come from the germline V gene (reference sequence). With 2 bases removed from V and 6 bases from J, the gap between germline ends came to 8 bases. CDR3 bases: TGTGCCTGGAGTTTCAGGGGCGAGCAGTACTTC. Protein product: CAWSFRGEQYF.

This clone turned up a few times. The chain links TRBV30 to TRBJ2-7, with 10 bases identical to TRBD2. Germline V gene lookup returns CDR1 GTSNPN and CDR2 SVGIG (reference sequence). Trimming removed 4 bases from V and 0 bases from J; junction bases left unmatched: 9. CDR3 length: 16 residues. This CDR3 reads CAWTPLAGVISYEQYF. The CDR3 bases are TGTGCCTGGACTCCTCTAGCGGGGGTAATCTCCTACGAGCAGTACTTC.

The chain is built from TRBV27 and TRBJ2-5; weak D call: TRBD1 (6 bases). V dropped 5 bases and J dropped 3 bases, with 19 bases sitting between them. CDR3 length: 16 residues. CDR1 and CDR2 (germline): MNHEY, SMNVEV (reference sequence). The chain's CDR3 is CASSPSAGEKEETQYF. DNA for the CDR3: TGTGCCAGCAGTCCCTCCGCAGGGGAAAAAGAAGAGACCCAGTACTTC.

This clone showed up many times. The rearrangement uses TRBV6-5 and TRBJ2-2, with 11 positions matching TRBD2. The CDR3 has 14 residues. CDR1 and CDR2 (germline): MNHEY, SVGAGI. Unmatched junction bases numbered 3, after V lost 6 bases and J lost 6 bases. The CDR3 region is CASSSSGGSGELFF. In DNA form, the CDR3 reads TGTGCCAGCAGCTCTAGCGGGGGGTCCGGGGAGCTGTTTTTT.

V gene TRBV6-5 combines with J gene TRBJ2-1, with 10 bases matching TRBD2. The V gene end was trimmed by 0 bases and the J gene end by 7 bases; junction bases not matched to a gene: 6. Looked up from germline, CDR1 is MNHEY and CDR2 is SVGAGI. The CDR3 runs 16 residues. The CDR3 is CASSYSLAGEINEQFF. The CDR3 DNA reads as TGTGCCAGCAGTTACTCGCTAGCGGGGGAGATAAATGAGCAGTTCTTC.

This chain uses TRBV5-4 with TRBJ1-2; TRBD1 agrees at 7 bases. The CDR3 has 15 amino acids. The V gene end was trimmed by 3 bases and the J gene end by 0 bases; junction bases not matched to a gene: 5. Per the germline V gene, CDR1 is SGHNT and CDR2 is YYREEE (reference sequence). The CDR3 DNA reads TGTGCCAGCAGCTCTGGACAGGCAACTAACTATGGCTACACCTTC. It is translated as CASSSGQATNYGYTF.

This clone was picked up a small number of times. V usage is TRBV5-6 and J usage is TRBJ1-2; D remains unclear. This CDR3 region has 13 residues. V was trimmed by 0 bases and J by 12 bases, leaving 15 bases between them. Germline V gene sequence: CDR1 SGHDT, CDR2 YYEEEE. The chain's CDR3 is CASSLANGETDTF. CDR3 in DNA: TGTGCCAGCAGCTTGGCCAACGGGGAAACGGACACCTTC.